This T cell receptor (beta chain) is drawn from a study of control samples from healthy donors and cancer patients (dated by TCRdb to 2020 to 2022). The cysteine opens and the phenylalanine closes a CDR3 of 11 amino acids. The entry retains the CDR3 DNA only, 33 bases that are in frame from base 1. CDR1 is given as SQVTM and CDR2 as ANQGSEA, both from the germline V gene. V sheds 6 bases and J sheds 6 bases, leaving 11 bases between their ends. Library preparation used the immunoSEQ multiplex PCR assay. TCRdb holds this immuneACCESS table with in-frame rearrangements only. Some clones are missing; in checked studies, unresolved V genes explain under half, and the rest has no known cause. The sample profile shows about 180,000 clones; around 90% of them were found once. The top ten clonotypes cover 1.4% of the sample. This clone was seen only once. What this receptor recognizes is not known. No base quality values were provided; no much bigger clone lies one nucleotide off.

Sequenced material: blood. The chain couples TRBV29-1 to TRBJ1-2; a confident D gene designation cannot be given. The TCR comes from a woman aged 45-60 years in good health. CDR3 loop: CSVGSTHGYTF. In nucleotides, the sequence is TGCAGCGTCGGTTCCACCCATGGCTACACCTTC.